This T cell receptor beta chain was profiled in a study of OX40 agonist ivuxolimab in advanced cancers. Notes on the study in general: Expanded clones belonging to CD8+ T cells outnumbered, on average, those of CD4+.

Measured with immunoSEQ multiplex PCR; TCRdb has only the in-frame clones, and not every one. The sample consists of about 83,000 clones, roughly 80% of them appearing once. As regards this clone: Antigen specificity is unknown.

This TCR derives from an adult with an advanced solid tumor such as melanoma, head and neck, liver or kidney cancer. Sequences were derived from CD4+ or CD8+ T cells sorted from blood, sampled in a trial of the OX40 agonist ivuxolimab.

This CDR3 reads CASSLLIQETQYF. CDR3 coding DNA: TGCGCCAGCAGCCTCCTGATACAAGAGACCCAGTACTTC. V gene TRBV4-1 combines with J gene TRBJ2-5, with D unresolved. V lost 4 bases and J lost 2, with 8 bases in between. The CDR3 contains 13 residues. Germline V gene lookup returns CDR1 MGHRA and CDR2 YSYEKL.